A single sample gave rise to the 19 T cell receptor beta chains below, sequenced in a study of blood T cell repertoires in COVID-19 (dated by TCRdb to about 2020). Library preparation was by the immunoSEQ multiplex PCR assay. The immuneACCESS repertoire file appears here via TCRdb, limited to in-frame rearrangements. These files lack a portion of the clones; in checked studies, under half of the deficit traces to unresolved V genes, and the cause of the others is not known. The sample table records about 310,000 clones; 85% to 90% of these occur just once. Clones ranked in the top ten supply approximately 2.9% of the sample. The material sequenced was peripheral blood. The receptors were sampled from a woman in her twenties or thirties with COVID-19, enrolled during active disease.

The V call is TRBV6-5, the J call TRBJ2-7; 7 nucleotides match TRBD2. The length of the CDR3 is 15 residues. The trim removed 6 bases at V and 3 bases at J, leaving 11 bases unmatched. Germline assignment: CDR1 MNHEY and CDR2 SVGAGI. In DNA, the CDR3 is TGTGCCAGCAGGTTCGGACTAGAGGGAGTCTACGAGCAGTACTTC. Encoded protein: CASRFGLEGVYEQYF.

The rearrangement uses TRBV19 and TRBJ2-7; TRBD1 matches at 8 bases. This CDR3 spans 15 amino acids. Looked up from germline, CDR1 is LNHDA and CDR2 is SQIVND (reference sequence). V shed 0 bases, J shed 8 bases, and the junction held 9 bases outside the gene matches. CDR3: CASSIEGGTGNKQYF. In DNA form, the CDR3 reads TGTGCCAGTAGTATAGAGGGCGGGACAGGAAATAAGCAGTACTTC.

The CDR3 DNA is TGTGCCAGCTCACCGGACAGGGGCCTTATGAACACTGAAGCTTTCTTT. Protein product: CASSPDRGLMNTEAFF. This chain joins TRBV18 and TRBJ1-1; 9 positions match TRBD1. The length of the CDR3 is 16 residues. Trimming removed 3 bases from V and 0 bases from J; junction bases left unmatched: 5. Germline CDR1 reads KGHSH; CDR2 reads LQKENI.

The chain joins TRBV20-1 to TRBJ2-1; 10 bases are a match to TRBD2. The germline V gene encodes CDR1 DFQATT and CDR2 SNEGSKA (reference sequence). The CDR3 extends over 17 amino acids. V shed 3 bases, J shed 3 bases, and the junction held 11 bases outside the gene matches. CDR3 sequence (DNA): TGCAGTGCTAGTAGCGGTCTAAAGCGGGAGGGCTACAATGAGCAGTTCTTC. Residues: CSASSGLKREGYNEQFF.

V gene TRBV11-2 combines with J gene TRBJ1-2, with 12 bases matching TRBD1. The CDR3 covers 16 residues. The V and J ends lost 2 bases and 8 bases, in that order; junction bases with no gene match: 9. Germline lookup yields CDR1 SGHAT and CDR2 FQNNGV. The CDR3 DNA follows: TGTGCCAGCAGCTTATTCGGGACAGGGGGCGCAGACGGCTACACCTTC. It encodes CASSLFGTGGADGYTF.

The gene calls are TRBV7-3 and TRBJ2-2; the match to TRBD1 covers 8 bases. V shed 6 bases, J shed 0 bases, and the junction held 6 bases outside the gene matches. CDR3 length: 16 amino acids. CDR1 and CDR2 from the germline V gene are SGHTA and FQGTGA. CDR3 sequence reads: CASSLTGGTNTGELFF. DNA for the CDR3: TGTGCCAGCAGTCTAACAGGGGGAACGAACACCGGGGAGCTGTTTTTT.

The chain joins TRBV15 to TRBJ2-3, with D perhaps TRBD2 (6 bases). The CDR3 is 16 amino acids. Germline CDR1 LNHNV, CDR2 YYDKDF (reference sequence). The V end was cut by 0 bases, the J end by 0 bases, with 10 bases between. In DNA form, the CDR3 reads TGTGCCACCAGCAGAGATCCGAGCGGGAGCACAGATACGCAGTATTTT. It encodes CATSRDPSGSTDTQYF.

Here the CDR3 DNA reads TGTGCCAGCTCGCCTCAGGGGTCAGAGCAGTACTTC. Translating it yields CASSPQGSEQYF. This chain uses TRBV18 with TRBJ2-7; TRBD1 is a possible D gene (6 bases). V lost 6 bases and J lost 7, with 13 bases in between. The length of the CDR3 is 12 residues. Germline CDR1 reads KGHSH; CDR2 reads LQKENI.

The chain combines TRBV5-5 with TRBJ2-5; possibly TRBD2 for D (6 bases). V lost 5 bases, J lost 4 bases, and 15 bases lay in between. The germline V gene has CDR1 SGHKS and CDR2 YYEKEE (reference sequence). This CDR3 is 14 amino acids long. The CDR3 region is CASRGGGRGETQYF. CDR3 DNA: TGTGCCAGCAGGGGAGGCGGTCGGGGAGAGACCCAGTACTTC.

The gene calls are TRBV19 and TRBJ2-7, with TRBD2 matching 7 bases. The length of the CDR3 is 14 residues. Germline CDR1 is LNHDA and CDR2 is SQIVND (reference sequence). V trimming: 4 bases; J trimming: 4 bases; junction bases outside the gene matches: 7. For the CDR3, the DNA is TGTGCCAGTAGTAGAGCGGGAAACCCTTACGAGCAGTACTTC. Protein: CASSRAGNPYEQYF.

With respect to this clone: A single base separates this from a much larger clone, so it may be a read error. V and J are TRBV27 and TRBJ2-7, with D possibly TRBD1 on 6 matching bases. The germline V gene encodes CDR1 MNHEY and CDR2 SMNVEV (reference sequence). This CDR3 spans 13 amino acids. V dropped 6 bases and J dropped 0 bases, with 9 bases sitting between them. The CDR3 sequence: CASSSTGSYEQYF. Written as DNA, the CDR3 is TGTGCCAGCAGCTCGACAGGCTCCTACGAGCAGTACTTC.

The genes are TRBV6-1 and TRBJ1-1; no clear D. The germline V gene encodes CDR1 MNHNS and CDR2 SASEGT. This CDR3 has 12 amino acids. Deletions cut 2 bases from V and 9 bases from J, with 10 bases between. The DNA of the CDR3 is TGTGCCAGCAGTGAAAACCGACAAAAAGCTTTCTTT. This sequence encodes CASSENRQKAFF.

This chain joins TRBV5-1 and TRBJ2-3; the D is unclear. Germline loops: CDR1 SGHRS, CDR2 YFSETQ. V gave up 5 bases and J gave up 2 bases, with 15 bases separating them. The CDR3 runs 15 residues. DNA of the CDR3: TGCGCCAGCAGAGTGGCAGGTCTTAACACAGATACGCAGTATTTT. This translates into CASRVAGLNTDTQYF.

V usage is TRBV6-1 and J usage is TRBJ1-2; D gene uncertain. The CDR3 has 13 amino acids. Germline CDR1 reads MNHNS; CDR2 reads SASEGT. V lost 2 bases to trimming and J lost 4 bases, with 8 bases between them. The CDR3, as DNA: TGTGCCAGCAGTGAAACAGCAAGCTATGGCTACACCTTC. Translated, it gives CASSETASYGYTF.

The chain is built from TRBV4-2 and TRBJ1-2; 8 bases line up with TRBD1. The germline CDR1 and CDR2 sequences are LGHNA and YNFKEQ. The CDR3 is made up of 14 amino acids. V lost 3 bases, J lost 5 bases, and 5 bases stayed unmatched. CDR3 DNA: TGTGCCAGCAGCCAGTCGACAGGGGCATATGGCTACACCTTC. It translates to CASSQSTGAYGYTF.

The genes are TRBV9 and TRBJ2-2, with a tentative D call TRBD1 (5 bases). Germline CDR1 and CDR2: SGDLS and YYNGEE. The V end lost 7 bases, the J end lost 0 bases, and 10 bases lay between the germline ends. The CDR3 is 14 residues long. In DNA form, the CDR3 reads TGTGCCAGCGGGGCAGCCCCGAACACCGGGGAGCTGTTTTTT. Translation: CASGAAPNTGELFF.

The chain joins TRBV5-1 to TRBJ1-4; maybe TRBD1 (5 bases). The germline V gene has CDR1 SGHRS and CDR2 YFSETQ. The CDR3 loop spans 15 amino acids. Trimming stripped 0 bases from V and 6 bases from J, with 12 bases between. The CDR3 nucleotides read TGCGCCAGCAGCTTGGCTTCGGGGGATCATGAAAAACTGTTTTTT. This sequence encodes CASSLASGDHEKLFF.

The rearrangement joins TRBV10-3 to TRBJ1-1; tentative D call: TRBD1 (6 bases). The CDR3 sequence is 13 residues long. Germline CDR1 is ENHRY and CDR2 is SYGVKD. Trimming cost V 8 bases and J 0 bases, with 10 bases left between them. In nucleotides, the CDR3 is TGTGCCATCCATGGGACACTGAACACTGAAGCTTTCTTT. Translation gives CAIHGTLNTEAFF.

J is TRBJ1-1 and V is TRBV9; no firm D call. V lost 4 bases and J lost 0, with 7 bases in between. This CDR3 has 13 residues. The germline gives CDR1 SGDLS, CDR2 YYNGEE. CDR3 protein: CASSSSMNTEAFF. In nucleotides, the CDR3 is TGTGCCAGCAGCTCTAGTATGAACACTGAAGCTTTCTTT.